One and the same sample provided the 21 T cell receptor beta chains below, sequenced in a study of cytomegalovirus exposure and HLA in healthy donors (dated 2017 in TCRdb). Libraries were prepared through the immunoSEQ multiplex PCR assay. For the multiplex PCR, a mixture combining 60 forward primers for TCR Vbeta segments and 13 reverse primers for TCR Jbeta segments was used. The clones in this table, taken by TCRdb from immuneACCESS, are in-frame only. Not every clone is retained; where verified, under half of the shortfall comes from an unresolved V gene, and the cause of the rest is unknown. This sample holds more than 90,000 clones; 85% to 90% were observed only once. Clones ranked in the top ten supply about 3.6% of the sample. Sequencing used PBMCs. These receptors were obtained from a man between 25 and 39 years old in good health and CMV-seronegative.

The CDR3 DNA sequence: TGTGCCAGTAGGGACGGACAAGGGAACTATGGCTACACCTTC. This codes for CASRDGQGNYGYTF. The chain has TRBV19 and TRBJ1-2, with D possibly being TRBD1 (5 bases). Trimming took 6 bases from V and 2 from J, leaving 13 bases between them. Germline-derived CDR1 and CDR2 are LNHDA and SQIVND (reference sequence). The CDR3 covers 14 residues.

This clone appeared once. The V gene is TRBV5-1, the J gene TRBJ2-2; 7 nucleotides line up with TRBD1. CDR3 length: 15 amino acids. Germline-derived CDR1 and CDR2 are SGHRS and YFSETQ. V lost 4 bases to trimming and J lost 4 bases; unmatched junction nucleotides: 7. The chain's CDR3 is CASSLRDRITGELFF. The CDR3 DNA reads TGCGCCAGCAGCCTCCGGGACAGAATCACCGGGGAGCTGTTTTTT. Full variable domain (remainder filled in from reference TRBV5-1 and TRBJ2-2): KAGVTQTPRYLIKTRGQQVTLSCSPISGHRSVSWYQQTPGQGLQFLFEYFSETQRNKGNFPGRFSGRQFSNSRSEMNVSTLELGDSALYLCASSLRDRITGELFFGEGSRLTVL.

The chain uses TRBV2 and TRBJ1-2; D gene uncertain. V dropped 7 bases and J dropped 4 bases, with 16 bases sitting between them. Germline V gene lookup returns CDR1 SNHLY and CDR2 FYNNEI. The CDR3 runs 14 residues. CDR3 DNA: TGTGCCAGCAAAAGGTCCACAGATTCCTATGGCTACACCTTC. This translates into CASKRSTDSYGYTF.

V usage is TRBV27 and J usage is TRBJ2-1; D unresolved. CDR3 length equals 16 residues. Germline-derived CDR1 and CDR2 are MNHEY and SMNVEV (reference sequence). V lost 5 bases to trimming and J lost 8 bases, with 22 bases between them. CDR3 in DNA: TGTGCCAGCAGTCTCGAAAGAGGTCTACTGATGGATGAGCAGTTCTTC. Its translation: CASSLERGLLMDEQFF.

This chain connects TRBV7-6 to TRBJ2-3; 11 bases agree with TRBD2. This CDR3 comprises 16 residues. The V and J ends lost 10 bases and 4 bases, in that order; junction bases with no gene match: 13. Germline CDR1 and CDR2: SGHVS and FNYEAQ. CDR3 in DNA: TGTGCCACTAGCCTGCTAGCGGGGGGAAACTCAGATACGCAGTATTTT. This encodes CATSLLAGGNSDTQYF.

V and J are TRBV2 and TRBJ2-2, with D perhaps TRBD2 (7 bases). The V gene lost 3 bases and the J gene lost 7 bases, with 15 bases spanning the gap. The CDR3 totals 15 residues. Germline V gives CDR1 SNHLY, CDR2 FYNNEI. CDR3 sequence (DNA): TGTGCCAGCAGTGATGTACGGGGGGCCCTCGGGGAGCTGTTTTTT. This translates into CASSDVRGALGELFF. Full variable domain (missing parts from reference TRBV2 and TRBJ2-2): EPEVTQTPSHQVTQMGQEVILRCVPISNHLYFYWYRQILGQKVEFLVSFYNNEISEKSEIFDDQFSVERPDGSNFTLKIRSTKLEDSAMYFCASSDVRGALGELFFGEGSRLTVL.

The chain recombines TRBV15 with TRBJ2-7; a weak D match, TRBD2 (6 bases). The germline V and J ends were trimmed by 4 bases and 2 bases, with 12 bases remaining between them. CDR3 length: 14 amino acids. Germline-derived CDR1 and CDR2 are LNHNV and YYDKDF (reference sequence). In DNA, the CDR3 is TGTGCCACCAGCAAGGCGGCGGGACCCTACGAGCAGTACTTC. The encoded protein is CATSKAAGPYEQYF.

The CDR3 DNA reads TGTGCCAGCAGTCCCTCCAGAAGTTCGAACACCGGGGAGCTGTTTTTT. This encodes CASSPSRSSNTGELFF. The J gene is TRBJ2-2, the V gene TRBV6-6, with D unclear. CDR1 is MNHNY, CDR2 SVGAGI, per germline (reference sequence). Trimming pared 5 bases from V and 0 bases from J, leaving 13 bases between. The CDR3 runs 16 residues.

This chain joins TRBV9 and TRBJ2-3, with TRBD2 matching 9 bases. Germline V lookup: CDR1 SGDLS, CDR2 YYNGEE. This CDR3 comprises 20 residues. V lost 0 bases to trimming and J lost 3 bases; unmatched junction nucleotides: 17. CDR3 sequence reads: CASSVAPLASGTSMTDTQYF. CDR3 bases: TGTGCCAGCAGCGTAGCCCCTCTAGCGTCGGGGACTAGCATGACAGATACGCAGTATTTT.

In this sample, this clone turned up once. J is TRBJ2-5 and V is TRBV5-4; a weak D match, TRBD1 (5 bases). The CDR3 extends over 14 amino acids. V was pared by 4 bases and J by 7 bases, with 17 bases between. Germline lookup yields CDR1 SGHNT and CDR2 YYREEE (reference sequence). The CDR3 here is CASSPGRPQGTQYF. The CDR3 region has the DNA TGTGCCAGCAGCCCAGGACGACCCCAGGGGACCCAGTACTTC. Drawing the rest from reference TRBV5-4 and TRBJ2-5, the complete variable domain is ETGVTQSPTHLIKTRGQQVTLRCSSQSGHNTVSWYQQALGQGPQFIFQYYREEENGRGNFPPRFSGLQFPNYSSELNVNALELDDSALYLCASSPGRPQGTQYFGPGTRLLVL.

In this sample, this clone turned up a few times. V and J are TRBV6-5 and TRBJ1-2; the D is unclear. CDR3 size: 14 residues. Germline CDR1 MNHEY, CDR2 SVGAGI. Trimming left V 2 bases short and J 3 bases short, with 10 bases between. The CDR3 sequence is CASSYEQQHYGYTF. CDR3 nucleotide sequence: TGTGCCAGCAGTTACGAACAGCAACACTATGGCTACACCTTC.

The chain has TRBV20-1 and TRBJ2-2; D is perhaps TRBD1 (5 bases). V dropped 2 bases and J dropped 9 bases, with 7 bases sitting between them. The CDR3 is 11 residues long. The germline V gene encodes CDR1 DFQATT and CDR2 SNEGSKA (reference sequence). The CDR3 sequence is CSARQGRELFF. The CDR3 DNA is TGCAGTGCTAGACAGGGCCGGGAGCTGTTTTTT.

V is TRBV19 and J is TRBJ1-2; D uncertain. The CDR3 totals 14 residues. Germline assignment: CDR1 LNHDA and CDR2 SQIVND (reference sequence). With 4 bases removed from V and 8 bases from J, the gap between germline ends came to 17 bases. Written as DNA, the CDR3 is TGTGCCAGTAGTACCCCCCAATACGAGCGAGGCTACACCTTC. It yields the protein CASSTPQYERGYTF.

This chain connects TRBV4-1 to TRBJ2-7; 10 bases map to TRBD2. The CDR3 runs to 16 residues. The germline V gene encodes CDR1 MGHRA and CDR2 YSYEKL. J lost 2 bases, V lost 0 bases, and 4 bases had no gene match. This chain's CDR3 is CASSQDISGGAYEQYF. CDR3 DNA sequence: TGCGCCAGCAGCCAAGATATCAGCGGGGGGGCCTACGAGCAGTACTTC.

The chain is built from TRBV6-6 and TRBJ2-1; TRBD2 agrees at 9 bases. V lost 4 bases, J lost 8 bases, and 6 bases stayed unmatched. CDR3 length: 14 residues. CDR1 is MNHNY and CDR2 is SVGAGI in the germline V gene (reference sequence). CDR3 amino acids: CASSSPSGMDEQFF. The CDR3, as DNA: TGTGCCAGCAGTTCCCCTAGCGGGATGGATGAGCAGTTCTTC.

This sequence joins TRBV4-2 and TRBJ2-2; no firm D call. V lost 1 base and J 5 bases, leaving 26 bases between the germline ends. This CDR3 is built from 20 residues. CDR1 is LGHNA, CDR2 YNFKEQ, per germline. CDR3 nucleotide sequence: TGTGCCAGCAGCCAAGTGTTCCTAGTGGTTGGCGGCGACCAGACCGGGGAGCTGTTTTTT. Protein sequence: CASSQVFLVVGGDQTGELFF.

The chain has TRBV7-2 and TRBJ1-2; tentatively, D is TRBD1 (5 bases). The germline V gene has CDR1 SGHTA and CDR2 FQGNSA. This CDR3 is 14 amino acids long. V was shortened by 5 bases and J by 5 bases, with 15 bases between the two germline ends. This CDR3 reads CASSPRQGRYGYTF. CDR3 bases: TGTGCCAGCAGCCCTCGGCAGGGAAGATATGGCTACACCTTC.

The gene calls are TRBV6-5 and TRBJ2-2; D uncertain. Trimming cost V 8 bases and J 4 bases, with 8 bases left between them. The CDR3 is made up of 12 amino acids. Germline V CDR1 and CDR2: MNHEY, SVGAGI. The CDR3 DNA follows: TGTGCCAGCGGGCAGAGCACCGGGGAGCTGTTTTTT. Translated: CASGQSTGELFF.

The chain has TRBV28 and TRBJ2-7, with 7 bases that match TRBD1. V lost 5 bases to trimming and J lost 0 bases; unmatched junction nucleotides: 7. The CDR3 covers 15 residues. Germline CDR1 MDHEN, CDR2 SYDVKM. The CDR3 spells CASSRPGQYSYEQYF. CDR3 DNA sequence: TGTGCCAGCAGTAGACCGGGACAGTACTCCTACGAGCAGTACTTC. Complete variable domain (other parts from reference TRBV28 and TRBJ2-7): DVKVTQSSRYLVKRTGEKVFLECVQDMDHENMFWYRQDPGLGLRLIYFSYDVKMKEKGDIPEGYSVSREKKERFSLILESASTNQTSMYLCASSRPGQYSYEQYFGPGTRLTVT.

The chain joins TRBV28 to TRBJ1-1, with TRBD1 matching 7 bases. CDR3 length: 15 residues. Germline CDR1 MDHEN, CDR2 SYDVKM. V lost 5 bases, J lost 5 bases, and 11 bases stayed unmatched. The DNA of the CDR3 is TGTGCCAGCAGTAACCTAGACAGGGCTGGAACTGAAGCTTTCTTT. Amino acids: CASSNLDRAGTEAFF.

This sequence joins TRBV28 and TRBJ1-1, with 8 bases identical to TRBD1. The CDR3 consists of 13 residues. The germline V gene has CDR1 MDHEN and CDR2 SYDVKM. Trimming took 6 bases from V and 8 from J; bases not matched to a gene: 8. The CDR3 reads CASSRTPGGEAFF. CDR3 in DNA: TGTGCCAGCAGCCGCACGCCAGGGGGCGAAGCTTTCTTT.